This TCR beta chain stems from a study of T cells after yellow fever vaccination. For the study at large: Preparation used SMART-Seq v4 Ultra Low Input for the low-cell-number fractions.

TCRdb independently ran MiXCR on the 5' RACE reads; one entry per CDR3 protein. The repertoire has fewer than 85,000 distinct CDR3 sequences, about 7.7% of them found once; the top ten carry 41%. This clonotype was observed a handful of times. Germline assignment: CDR1 MDHEN and CDR2 SYDVKM. This CDR3 has 15 amino acids. The trim removed 5 bases at V and 4 bases at J, leaving 6 bases unmatched. Sequences were derived from CD8+ T cells sorted from PBMCs, sampled on the day of the yellow fever booster vaccination. The receptor was derived from a man between 25 and 39 years old who received the YFV17D yellow fever vaccine. The rearrangement uses TRBV28 and TRBJ2-7; TRBD2 aligns across 12 bases. CDR3 DNA sequence: TGTGCCAGCAGTCGAGGACTAGCGGGACATTACGAGCAGTACTTC. This codes for CASSRGLAGHYEQYF. The entire variable domain, with the rest obtained from reference TRBV28 and TRBJ2-7, is as follows: DVKVTQSSRYLVKRTGEKVFLECVQDMDHENMFWYRQDPGLGLRLIYFSYDVKMKEKGDIPEGYSVSREKKERFSLILESASTNQTSMYLCASSRGLAGHYEQYFGPGTRLTVT.